Given below is one T cell receptor beta chain in context. What it binds is unknown. This may be a read error, as it is one base from a much larger clone. Sequencing libraries made from TCR beta cDNA carried unique molecular identifiers. TCRdb called the PCR reads again in MiXCR, with one record for every CDR3 protein. The sample contains over 700,000 distinct CDR3 sequences, 25% to 30% of which appear only once. Germline assignment: CDR1 LGHNA and CDR2 YSLEER. The CDR3 runs to 18 residues. This record belongs to a study of post-analysis software for immune sequencing data. Broader study findings: Among about 5 TRBV segments more frequent in patients than controls were TRBV5-6, TRBV5-1 and TRBV20-1. Pronounced co-clustering by F measure was evident among identically batched samples.

The sequenced material came from blood. This chain joins TRBV4-3 and TRBJ2-1; TRBD1 agrees at 10 bases. The closer fit of TRBJ2-7 to the DNA end suggests the J call may be wrong. The source is a girl aged 5 to 17 with multiple sclerosis. CDR3 bases: TGCGCCAGCAGCCAAGATCGGACAGGGGGTGCGTCCTACAATGAGCAGTACTTC. It specifies CASSQDRTGGASYNEQYF.